The clone carrying this T cell receptor beta chain was found once. Its cognate antigen is unknown. Template material for amplifying TCR beta CDR3 regions consisted of RNA transcripts. Researchers ran a first-round RT-PCR on the TCR CDR3 using the HTBI primer set. Using its own MiXCR run on the multiplex PCR reads, TCRdb lists one record per CDR3 protein. In the table there are fewer than 500,000 distinct CDR3 sequences, approximately 15% of which are singletons. This specimen comes from a study of T cells in Graves' hyperthyroidism and ophthalmopathy. Study details: Sampling of peripheral blood happened at initial diagnosis, prior to any treatment. Findings and caveats of the study: Blood shared most expanded thyroid clonotypes above 0.001. Ophthalmopathy was separated from stable hyperthyroidism by a 13 V-J model.

Aged 18 to 65, the patients had hyperthyroidism that was newly diagnosed and had lasted under 2 months. This CDR3 comprises 11 residues. CDR1 and CDR2 (germline): ENHRY, SYGVKD. Between the trimmed V and J ends, which lost 4 bases and 6 bases, there was a span of 5 bases. The sequenced sample consisted of blood. The chain has TRBV10-3 and TRBJ2-3; D is ambiguous. The sequence was collected from a man aged 25 to 40 with Graves' hyperthyroidism that later progressed to Graves' ophthalmopathy. The DNA of the CDR3 is TGTGCCATCAGTGTAGAGGATACGCAGTATTTT. It yields the protein CAISVEDTQYF.